Listed below are T cell receptor beta chains from one sample, sequenced in a study of T-cell reconstitution after alpha-beta-depleted transplantation in children. TCRdb used MiXCR to reprocess the PCR reads, holding one entry per CDR3 protein. The sample yields around 400,000 distinct CDR3 sequences, 20% seen once. Sequencing was performed on PBMCs from the stem cell graft donor, taken from the stem cell graft. These TCRs come from a human donor who donated a stem cell graft to a child with acute myeloid leukemia. CDR3s include the opening cysteine and the closing phenylalanine or tryptophan. A D gene is named only where the DNA matches it firmly. Where a row states a size, it is once, few, many or the class of an expanded clone; other rows omit it.

TRBD2	TRBV20-1	many	TRBJ2-1	TGCAGTGCTAGAGATGGAACTAGCGGGAGGGTGCAGTTCTTC	CSARDGTSGRVQFF
-	TRBV4-3	-	TRBJ2-1	TGCGCCAGCAGCCAAGCTGCCGGGACATACCTCTACAATGAGCAGTTCTTC	CASSQAAGTYLYNEQFF
-	TRBV4-1	few	TRBJ1-5	TGCGCCAGCAGCCAAGGCCCAGGGATCGGTCAGCCCCAGCATTTT	CASSQGPGIGQPQHF
-	TRBV7-6	-	TRBJ1-1	TGTGCCAGCGCGAGGGGAACGAACACTGAAGCTTTCTTT	CASARGTNTEAFF
TRBD2	TRBV12-3/TRBV12-4	few	TRBJ2-1	TGTGCCAGCAACCCTAGCGGGAGGAATGAGCAGTTCTTC	CASNPSGRNEQFF
TRBD1	TRBV2	-	TRBJ2-6	TGTACCAGCAGTTCCCTCCAGGGGGCTTTGGTCTCTGGGGCCAACGTCCTGACTTTC	CTSSSLQGALVSGANVLTF
TRBD2	TRBV7-2	few	TRBJ2-2	TGTGCCAGCAGCGGGACTAGTGAGGGCGGGGAGCTGTTTTTT	CASSGTSEGGELFF
-	TRBV7-2	many	TRBJ2-5	TGTGCCAGCAGCTTAGATCGCTATCAAGAGACCCAGTACTTC	CASSLDRYQETQYF
-	TRBV12-3/TRBV12-4	-	TRBJ2-5	TGTGCCAGCGGCCAGGGGCTGCGGGAGACCCAGTACTTC	CASGQGLRETQYF
TRBD2	TRBV4-1	-	TRBJ2-1	TGCGCCAGCAGCCAAGAGTCTAGCGGGAGTGATGAGCAGTTCTTC	CASSQESSGSDEQFF
-	TRBV12-3/TRBV12-4	-	TRBJ2-3	TGTGCCAGCAGCCACGGACTTACCACAGATACGCAGTATTTT	CASSHGLTTDTQYF
-	TRBV24-1	few	TRBJ2-7	TGTGCCACCAGTGACCGAGGACCATCCTACGAGCAGTACTTC	CATSDRGPSYEQYF
-	TRBV12-3/TRBV12-4	-	TRBJ2-3	TGTGCCAGCTGTTTAAGTGTTAGGGGCGGGGACCCTAGCACAGATACGCAGTATTTT	CASCLSVRGGDPSTDTQYF
-	TRBV12-3/TRBV12-4	-	TRBJ1-1	TGTGCCAGCAGTCCCCGGACAGACTATGAAGCTTTCTTT	CASSPRTDYEAFF
-	TRBV4-1	few	TRBJ2-7	TGCGCCAGCAGCCATGCTAGTCGGTCCCGGGATGCCGAGCAGTACTTC	CASSHASRSRDAEQYF
TRBD2	TRBV25-1	-	TRBJ2-1	TGTGCCAGCAGGGGGAGCGGGAGAACGAATGAGCAGTTCTTC	CASRGSGRTNEQFF
TRBD1	TRBV5-1	-	TRBJ1-4	TGCGCCAGCAGCGGGACAGCCCTGCGGGGTGAAAAACTGTTTTTT	CASSGTALRGEKLFF
TRBD2	TRBV20-1	few	TRBJ2-4	TGCAGTGCCATAGGAGCGGGGGGGGCCGGGACCAAAAACATTCAGTACTTC	CSAIGAGGAGTKNIQYF
TRBD1	TRBV24-1	-	TRBJ2-2	TGTGCCACCAGAGGACAGGGTAACACCGGGGAGCTGTTTTTT	CATRGQGNTGELFF
TRBD1	TRBV20-1	-	TRBJ1-5	TGCAGTGCTGGGGGACAGGCGAAGAATCAGCCCCAGCATTTT	CSAGGQAKNQPQHF
TRBD2	TRBV7-3	-	TRBJ2-5	TGTGCCAGCAGCTTGTTCGGGACTAGCGGCGAGACCCAGTACTTC	CASSLFGTSGETQYF
TRBD1	TRBV5-5	-	TRBJ1-4	TGTGCCAGCAGCCCGGACCCGGGACAGCGATCCGAAAAACTGTTTTTT	CASSPDPGQRSEKLFF
-	TRBV12-3/TRBV12-4	few	TRBJ2-3	TGTGCCAGCAGCAGTCCCACAGATACGCAGTATTTT	CASSSPTDTQYF
-	TRBV29-1	few	TRBJ2-1	TGCAGCGTTGTCCTTGGGGGCCCACAGTTCTTC	CSVVLGGPQFF
-	TRBV27	many	TRBJ2-7	TGTGCCAGCAGTTTAGTCTACTCCTACGAGCAGTACTTC	CASSLVYSYEQYF
-	TRBV5-5	few	TRBJ1-4	TGTGCCAGCAGCTCCTCGGGGGGATTGAATGAAAAACTGTTTTTT	CASSSSGGLNEKLFF
-	TRBV5-1	-	TRBJ2-7	TGCGCCAGCAGCTTGCGGGCTTACTCCTACGAGCAGTACTTC	CASSLRAYSYEQYF